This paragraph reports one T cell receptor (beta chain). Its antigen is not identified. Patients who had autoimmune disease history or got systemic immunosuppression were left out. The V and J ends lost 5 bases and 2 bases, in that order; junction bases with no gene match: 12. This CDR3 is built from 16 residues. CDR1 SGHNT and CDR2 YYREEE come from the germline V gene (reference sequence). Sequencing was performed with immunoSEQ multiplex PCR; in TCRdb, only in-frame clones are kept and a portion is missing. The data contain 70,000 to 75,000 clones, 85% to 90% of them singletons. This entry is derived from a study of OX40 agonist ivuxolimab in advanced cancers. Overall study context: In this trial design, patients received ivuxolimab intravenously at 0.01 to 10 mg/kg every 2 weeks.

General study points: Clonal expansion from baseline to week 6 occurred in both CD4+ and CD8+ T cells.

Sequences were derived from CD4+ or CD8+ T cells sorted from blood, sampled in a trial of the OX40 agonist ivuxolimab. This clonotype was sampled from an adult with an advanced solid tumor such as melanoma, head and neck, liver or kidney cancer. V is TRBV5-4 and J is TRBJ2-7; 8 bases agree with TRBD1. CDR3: CASSMIRTGFAYEQYF. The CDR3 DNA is TGTGCCAGCAGTATGATTAGGACAGGGTTTGCCTACGAGCAGTACTTC.